The 7 T cell receptor beta chains below all came from one sample that was sequenced in a study of blood T cell repertoires in COVID-19. Sequencing was performed with immunoSEQ multiplex PCR; in TCRdb, only in-frame clones are kept and a portion is missing. The sample consists of about 170,000 clones, approximately 90% of them appearing once. The sequencing sample was made of peripheral blood. The origin of the receptors is a young man with COVID-19, enrolled during active disease.

The rearrangement links TRBV15 to TRBJ2-7; perhaps TRBD1 as D (5 bases). V was shortened by 0 bases and J by 3 bases, with 12 bases between the two germline ends. CDR3 size: 15 residues. Germline V gene sequence: CDR1 LNHNV, CDR2 YYDKDF (reference sequence). CDR3 nucleotide sequence: TGTGCCACCAGCAGAGATCTAGGACACTACTACGAGCAGTACTTC. This encodes CATSRDLGHYYEQYF.

The chain recombines TRBV7-6 with TRBJ2-2; 7 nucleotides agree with TRBD2. J was trimmed by 0 bases and V by 4 bases; bases with no gene match: 5. Germline values: CDR1 SGHVS, CDR2 FNYEAQ. The CDR3 is 16 residues long. CDR3 nucleotide sequence: TGTGCCAGCAGCTATGTAGCGGGTACGAACACCGGGGAGCTGTTTTTT. Amino acid sequence: CASSYVAGTNTGELFF.

The rearrangement links TRBV10-2 to TRBJ1-1; perhaps TRBD1 as D (6 bases). The germline CDR1 and CDR2 sequences are WSHSY and SAAADI. The CDR3 length is 14 residues. V shed 7 bases and J shed 0 bases, with 12 bases lying between them. CDR3 DNA: TGCGCCAGCACCACTAACAGGGTGAACACTGAAGCTTTCTTT. This gives the protein CASTTNRVNTEAFF.

V usage is TRBV10-3 and J usage is TRBJ2-1; 7 bases line up with TRBD2. The CDR3 runs to 16 residues. Trimming at V came to 0 bases and at J to 10 bases, leaving 12 bases not matched to a gene. The germline V gene encodes CDR1 ENHRY and CDR2 SYGVKD. Here the CDR3 DNA reads TGTGCCATCAGTGAGTCTGCTAGCGGAATAGCGAGAGAGCAGTTCTTC. As protein: CAISESASGIAREQFF.

The chain uses TRBV7-2 and TRBJ2-7; maybe TRBD2 (6 bases). Trimming stripped 4 bases from V and 5 bases from J, with 6 bases between. The length of the CDR3 is 11 residues. Germline lookup yields CDR1 SGHTA and CDR2 FQGNSA. CDR3 DNA sequence: TGTGCCAGCAGCTCTAGCGACGAGCAGTACTTC. Its translation is CASSSSDEQYF.

This chain links TRBV7-2 with TRBJ2-1, with D possibly being TRBD2 (5 bases). Deletions cut 5 bases from V and 7 bases from J, with 12 bases between. The CDR3 sequence is 13 residues long. Looked up from germline, CDR1 is SGHTA and CDR2 is FQGNSA. In DNA form, the CDR3 reads TGTGCCAGCAGCGCCCAACAGCGGAATGAGCAGTTCTTC. Protein product: CASSAQQRNEQFF.

The rearrangement uses TRBV7-9 and TRBJ2-7; 7 bases line up with TRBD1. CDR3 length equals 16 residues. Germline V CDR1 and CDR2: SEHNR, FQNEAQ (reference sequence). V dropped 1 base and J dropped 2; count of bases not matched to a gene: 8. CDR3 protein: CASSLVLGTATYEQYF. The CDR3 DNA reads as TGTGCCAGCAGCTTAGTGTTGGGGACAGCTACCTACGAGCAGTACTTC.